These 10 T cell receptor beta chains originate from one sample sequenced in a study of cytomegalovirus exposure and HLA in healthy donors. Both 60 Vbeta primers and 13 Jbeta primers went into the PCR. The repertoire was sequenced with immunoSEQ multiplex PCR; TCRdb's copy has only in-frame clones and lacks some. The sample holds 91,000 or so clones, more than 75% seen once. The specimen was PBMCs. These receptors were collected from a man aged 25 to 40 in good health and CMV-seropositive.

J is TRBJ1-1 and V is TRBV7-2; no reliable D call. The ends were cut back, 5 bases at V and 1 base at J, with 8 bases in the middle. The germline CDR1 and CDR2 sequences are SGHTA and FQGNSA. This CDR3 region has 13 residues. CDR3 in amino acids: CASSPRRNTEAFF. Here the CDR3 DNA reads TGTGCCAGCAGCCCCCGGAGGAACACTGAAGCTTTCTTT.

This clone was recorded only once. This chain uses TRBV29-1 with TRBJ2-4; TRBD2 matches 7 bases. V shed 4 bases and J 5 bases; nucleotides not matched to a gene: 5. Germline V lookup: CDR1 SQVTM, CDR2 ANQGSEA. This CDR3 is 13 amino acids long. CDR3 DNA sequence: TGCAGCGTTGGAGGGGCGGGAGAAAACATTCAGTACTTC. Its translation is CSVGGAGENIQYF. Looking up the rest from reference TRBV29-1 and TRBJ2-4 gives the full variable domain: SAVISQKPSRDICQRGTSLTIQCQVDSQVTMMFWYRQQPGQSLTLIATANQGSEATYESGFVIDKFPISRPNLTFSTLTVSNMSPEDSSIYLCSVGGAGENIQYFGAGTRLSVL.

The rearrangement links TRBV5-1 to TRBJ2-2; D possibly corresponds to TRBD1 (6 bases). CDR1 and CDR2 from the germline V gene are SGHRS and YFSETQ. V was trimmed by 8 bases and J by 1 base, leaving 12 bases between them. The CDR3 spans 14 residues. The DNA for the CDR3 is TGCGCCAGTAACAGGGTGATGAACACCGGGGAGCTGTTTTTT. Its translation: CASNRVMNTGELFF.

The J gene is TRBJ1-4, the V gene TRBV7-8; D ambiguous. The V end was cut by 1 base, the J end by 0 bases, with 18 bases between. The CDR3 has 19 residues. CDR1 SGHVS and CDR2 FQNEAQ come from the germline V gene. DNA of the CDR3: TGTGCCAGCAGCTTAGAGCGCAGCCTTCGACGAGCAACTAATGAAAAACTGTTTTTT. It yields the protein CASSLERSLRRATNEKLFF.

A word on this clone: Different DNA sequences within this sample yield the same CDR3. The genes are TRBV18 and TRBJ1-5, with a tentative D call TRBD1 (6 bases). Trimming cost V 3 bases and J 4 bases, with 7 bases left between them. CDR1 KGHSH and CDR2 LQKENI come from the germline V gene. This CDR3 spans 13 amino acids. The CDR3 sequence: CASSPDRNQPQHF. DNA for the CDR3: TGTGCCAGCTCACCCGACAGGAATCAGCCCCAGCATTTT.

The rearrangement links TRBV5-5 to TRBJ2-3, with 8 bases identical to TRBD1. J was trimmed by 3 bases and V by 1 base; bases with no gene match: 10. The CDR3 covers 17 residues. CDR1 is SGHKS, CDR2 YYEKEE, per germline (reference sequence). For the CDR3, the DNA is TGTGCCAGCAGCTTGTACCCCGGACAGGGCGGGACAGATACGCAGTATTTT. It translates to CASSLYPGQGGTDTQYF.

A few counts support this clone. The chain combines TRBV7-6 with TRBJ2-3, with D uncertain. Germline values: CDR1 SGHVS, CDR2 FNYEAQ. The length of the CDR3 is 15 residues. V was shortened by 1 base and J by 2 bases, with 10 bases between the two germline ends. As DNA, the CDR3 is TGTGCCAGCAGCTTAGACTTCCAATTCACAGATACGCAGTATTTT. It codes for CASSLDFQFTDTQYF.

CDR3: CSALGQPQHF. The DNA for the CDR3 is TGCAGTGCCCTCGGGCAGCCCCAGCATTTT. This chain uses TRBV20-1 with TRBJ1-5; D gene ambiguous. Deletions cut 6 bases from V and 7 bases from J, with 7 bases between. The germline CDR1 and CDR2 sequences are DFQATT and SNEGSKA (reference sequence). This CDR3 comprises 10 residues.

This sequence joins TRBV20-1 and TRBJ1-1, with a weak D call TRBD1 (5 bases). From germline, CDR1 is DFQATT and CDR2 SNEGSKA (reference sequence). The CDR3 contains 11 residues. With 6 bases removed from V and 5 bases from J, the gap between germline ends came to 10 bases. The CDR3 DNA reads TGCAGTGCCAGCCGGGGGACTGAAGCTTTCTTT. Translated, it gives CSASRGTEAFF.

The chain employs TRBV11-2 and TRBJ1-4; D is perhaps TRBD1 (5 bases). CDR3 size: 14 residues. Germline CDR1 SGHAT, CDR2 FQNNGV. The V gene lost 5 bases and the J gene lost 8 bases, with 15 bases spanning the gap. CDR3 loop: CASSEDSLYEKLFF. CDR3 DNA sequence: TGTGCCAGCAGCGAAGACAGTCTCTACGAAAAACTGTTTTTT.